The rows below give T cell receptor beta chains drawn from one sample of a study of OX40 agonist ivuxolimab in advanced cancers. Profiled with immunoSEQ multiplex PCR; TCRdb holds only in-frame clones, not every one. The sample holds about 17,000 clones, approximately 88% seen once. This sample comprised CD4+ or CD8+ T cells sorted from blood, obtained in a trial of the OX40 agonist ivuxolimab. These receptors were collected from an adult with an advanced solid tumor such as melanoma, head and neck, liver or kidney cancer. CDR3s include the opening cysteine and the closing phenylalanine or tryptophan. The D gene is left open where the match is weak. Rows may omit the clone size; those that give it use once, few, many or a size class.

>-|TRBV27|TRBJ2-3|-
TGTGCCAGCAGTTTGATCCCCACAGATACGCAGTATTTT
CASSLIPTDTQYF
>-|TRBV7-6|TRBJ2-5|-
TGTGCCAGCACCTCGACTTTTGGCCATTGGACCCAGTACTTC
CASTSTFGHWTQYF
>-|TRBV2|TRBJ2-7|TRBD1
TGTGCCAGCAGTGATTGGGGGCAGGGGGCTTCCTACGAGCAGTACTTC
CASSDWGQGASYEQYF
>once|TRBV2|TRBJ1-1|-
TGTGCCAGCAGTGGTTCGGTGGCAGCTTCGTTGAACACTGAAGCTTTCTTT
CASSGSVAASLNTEAFF
>medium-sized|TRBV11-1|TRBJ1-4|-
TGTGCCAGCAGCCCGTTGACGGATGAAAAACTGTTTTTT
CASSPLTDEKLFF
>-|TRBV7-2|TRBJ2-3|-
TGTGCCAGCAGCTTAGAGGGCACAGATACGCAGTATTTT
CASSLEGTDTQYF
>-|TRBV7-9|TRBJ2-5|-
TGTGCCAGCAGCTTTCCAGGCCAAGAGACCCAGTACTTC
CASSFPGQETQYF
>once|TRBV7-9|TRBJ2-7|TRBD2
TGTGCCAGCAGCTACGGGCGGAGCGGGGGCGAGCAGTACTTC
CASSYGRSGGEQYF
>-|TRBV11-2|TRBJ2-7|-
TGTGCCAGCAGCTTTGGGGAAGGATCCTACGAGCAGTACTTC
CASSFGEGSYEQYF
>-|TRBV19|TRBJ2-7|-
TGTGCCAGTAGTTCAGGGTGGGCCTACGAGCAGTACTTC
CASSSGWAYEQYF
>-|TRBV4-1|TRBJ2-3|-
TGCGCCAGCAGCCAAGATGGGGTATCTTACACAGATACGCAGTATTTT
CASSQDGVSYTDTQYF
>-|TRBV4-1|TRBJ1-1|-
TGCGCCAGCAGCCCCCTTTCGGGGAACACTGAAGCTTTCTTT
CASSPLSGNTEAFF
>-|TRBV15|TRBJ1-4|-
TGTGCCACCAGCAGTGACGAGGGAGGAATTAATGAAAAACTGTTTTTT
CATSSDEGGINEKLFF
>-|TRBV7-9|TRBJ2-4|-
TGTGCCAGCAGCCCCTTCACCTTAGCCAAAAACATTCAGTACTTC
CASSPFTLAKNIQYF
>-|TRBV6-1|TRBJ1-2|-
TGTGCCAGCAGTGAAGGCGGGGGAGGCGGTGGCTACACCTTC
CASSEGGGGGGYTF
>-|TRBV2|TRBJ1-2|-
TGTGCCAGCAGTGATTTGGGGATGATCGGGCATGGCTACACCTTC
CASSDLGMIGHGYTF
>-|TRBV14|TRBJ2-3|TRBD2
TGTGCCAGCAGCCAACTCTCGCGGGGGACAGATACGCAGTATTTT
CASSQLSRGTDTQYF
>-|TRBV30|TRBJ1-1|-
TGTGCCTGGGGTGCGAACACTGAAGCTTTCTTT
CAWGANTEAFF
>-|TRBV10-3|TRBJ1-3|-
TGTGCCATCAGTGGGTACAGGGCTGATTCTGGAAACACCATATATTTT
CAISGYRADSGNTIYF
>-|TRBV6-6|TRBJ2-7|-
TGTGCCAGCAGGCCCCAGGGCCACGAGCAGTACTTC
CASRPQGHEQYF
>-|TRBV9|TRBJ2-7|-
TGTGCCAGCAGCGTAGATGGGGGGAGGATCGACGAGCAGTACTTC
CASSVDGGRIDEQYF
>-|TRBV11-2|TRBJ1-5|-
TGTGCCAGCAGCTTCCAGCCCAATCAGCCCCAGCATTTT
CASSFQPNQPQHF
>once|TRBV19|TRBJ2-1|-
TGTGCCAGTAGTCCTCAGTACAATGAGCAGTTCTTC
CASSPQYNEQFF
>-|TRBV9|TRBJ2-5|TRBD2
TGTGCCAGCAGCGTATATCTAGCGGGGGGGCCCGAGACCCAGTACTTC
CASSVYLAGGPETQYF
>once|TRBV7-6|TRBJ2-7|TRBD1
TGTGCCAGCAGCTTAAAGGGGGACAGGCACTACGAGCAGTACTTC
CASSLKGDRHYEQYF
>-|TRBV27|TRBJ2-1|TRBD2
TGTGCCAGCAGTCCGGGAGCGGGGGGGCTTGAGCAGTTCTTC
CASSPGAGGLEQFF
>-|TRBV9|TRBJ2-3|-
TGTGCCAGCAGCGTAGGAGGTCCGGGCTCGTACACAGATACGCAGTATTTT
CASSVGGPGSYTDTQYF
>-|TRBV4-1|TRBJ2-3|-
TGCGCCAGCAGCCAAGAGGGGCGGGGTGGGGATACGCAGTATTTT
CASSQEGRGGDTQYF
>-|TRBV9|TRBJ2-2|TRBD2
TGTGCCAGCAGCGTTAGCGGGGGGGCGTCCGGGGAGCTGTTTTTT
CASSVSGGASGELFF
>-|TRBV9|TRBJ2-7|TRBD1
TGTGCCAGCAGCCGACAGGGGACCGACTCCTACGAGCAGTACTTC
CASSRQGTDSYEQYF
>-|TRBV4-2|TRBJ2-2|TRBD1
TGTGCCAGCAGCCAAGATCTTTTTACAGGGGGCGGCGGGGAGCTGTTTTTT
CASSQDLFTGGGGELFF
>once|TRBV27|TRBJ1-1|-
TGTGCCAGCAGTTTAAAAGGGAACACTGAAGCTTTCTTT
CASSLKGNTEAFF
>-|TRBV27|TRBJ1-2|-
TGTGCCAGCAGCGGAGGCCTGGGCTACACCTTC
CASSGGLGYTF
>-|TRBV5-6|TRBJ2-1|-
TGTGCCAGCAGCAGCGTCAGCAATGAGCAGTTCTTC
CASSSVSNEQFF
>-|TRBV5-1|TRBJ1-6|-
TGCGCCAGCAGCTGGAGCTCCTATAATTCACCCCTCCACTTT
CASSWSSYNSPLHF
>-|TRBV9|TRBJ1-3|-
TGTGCCAGCAGCCCCCGCCCCGGGGGCCTCCCCGGAACCACCATATATTTT
CASSPRPGGLPGTTIYF
>once|TRBV11-2|TRBJ2-3|TRBD2
TGTGCCAGCAGCTTAGATCGGGGGAGGGAGGCAGATACGCAGTATTTT
CASSLDRGREADTQYF
>-|TRBV5-1|TRBJ2-7|-
TGCGCCAGCAGCGGGGAACTGGACAGTCCCAATGCCTACGAGCAGTACTTC
CASSGELDSPNAYEQYF
>-|TRBV27|TRBJ1-2|-
TGTGCCAGCAGTCCTACCGACAGACCCAACTATGGCTACACCTTC
CASSPTDRPNYGYTF
>few|TRBV4-2|TRBJ2-7|TRBD1
TGTGCCAGCAGCCCATGGACAGGGGCCTACGAGCAGTACTTC
CASSPWTGAYEQYF